This entry describes one TCR beta chain. The data originate from a study of blood T cell repertoires in COVID-19. Background on the study: From the United States, Italy and Spain came samples of acute and convalescent COVID-19.

Profiled with immunoSEQ multiplex PCR; TCRdb holds only in-frame clones, not every one. The sample contains about 150,000 clones, around 76% of which appear only once. Between the trimmed V and J ends, which lost 9 bases and 4 bases, there was a span of 16 bases. CDR1 is SEHNR and CDR2 is FQNEAQ in the germline V gene (reference sequence). The CDR3 runs to 13 residues. The chain recombines TRBV7-9 with TRBJ2-7, with a weak D call TRBD1 (5 bases). Material: peripheral blood. This TCR derives from a man in his sixties with acute or convalescent COVID-19. The CDR3 region is CASEMDTLYEQYF. The CDR3 region has the DNA TGTGCCAGTGAGATGGACACCCTTTACGAGCAGTACTTC. The complete variable domain, with remaining parts taken from reference TRBV7-9 and TRBJ2-7, reads DTGVSQNPRHKITKRGQNVTFRCDPISEHNRLYWYRQTLGQGPEFLTYFQNEAQLEKSRLLSDRFSAERPKGSFSTLEIQRTEQGDSAMYLCASEMDTLYEQYFGPGTRLTVT.